Listed below are T cell receptor beta chains from one sample, sequenced in a study of spatial heterogeneity in lung cancer. In TCRdb, the 5' RACE reads were re-called with MiXCR into one record per CDR3 protein. The data contain over 950 distinct CDR3 sequences, 35% to 45% of them seen just once; the ten biggest clones take up 15% to 25%. Specimen: normal lung tissue next to the tumor, collected at surgery. The receptors here all came from a male donor with early-stage non-small cell lung cancer. Each CDR3 is given with its conserved first and last residue.

V gene	J gene	CDR3 protein
TRBV7-2	TRBJ1-4	CASSLEGGIGEKLFF
TRBV7-2	TRBJ1-2	CASSLDGGGLLVGYTF
TRBV5-1	TRBJ2-7	CASSIEQRGEQYF
TRBV2	TRBJ2-7	CASRLTSYEQYF
TRBV7-9	TRBJ2-5	CASSLRGKTQYF
TRBV4-1	TRBJ1-4	CASSPTGTATNEKLFF
TRBV7-6	TRBJ1-4	CASRSGGANEKLFF
TRBV10-2	TRBJ2-7	CASRGTTDNYEQYF
TRBV12-3/TRBV12-4	TRBJ2-1	CASTGLMGLATEQFF
TRBV7-9	TRBJ1-6	CASIPQGAGYNSPLHF
TRBV9	TRBJ1-5	CASSPTGDRGQPQHF
TRBV10-3	TRBJ2-2	CASLRAIGAGYTGELFF
TRBV5-8	TRBJ1-5	CASSLGTGGYQPQHF
TRBV19	TRBJ2-5	CASSPREGETQYF
TRBV3-1	TRBJ2-3	CASSPGTIMEDTQYF
TRBV4-2	TRBJ1-1	CASRRGQGGYTEAFF
TRBV29-1	TRBJ1-4	CSVERQGNEKLFF